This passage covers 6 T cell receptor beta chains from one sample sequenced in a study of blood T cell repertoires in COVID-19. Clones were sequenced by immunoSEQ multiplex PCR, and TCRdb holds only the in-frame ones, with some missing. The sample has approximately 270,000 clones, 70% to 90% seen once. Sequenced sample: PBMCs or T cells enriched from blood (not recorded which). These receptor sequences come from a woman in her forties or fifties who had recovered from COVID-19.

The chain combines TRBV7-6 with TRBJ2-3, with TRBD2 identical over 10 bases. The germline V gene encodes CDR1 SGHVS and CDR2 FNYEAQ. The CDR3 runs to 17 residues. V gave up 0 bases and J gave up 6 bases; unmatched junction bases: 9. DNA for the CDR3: TGTGCCAGCAGCTTAGCGGCTTTAGCGGGAGGTACCGATACGCAGTATTTT. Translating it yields CASSLAALAGGTDTQYF. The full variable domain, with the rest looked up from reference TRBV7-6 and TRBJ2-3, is GAGVSQSPRYKVTKRGQDVALRCDPISGHVSLYWYRQALGQGPEFLTYFNYEAQQDKSGLPNDRFSAERPEGSISTLTIQRTEQRDSAMYRCASSLAALAGGTDTQYFGPGTRLTVL.

The CDR3 is CATSDLGAAGLGYTF. The CDR3 DNA reads as TGTGCCACCAGTGACCTGGGGGCCGCCGGATTGGGCTACACCTTC. The V call is TRBV24-1, the J call TRBJ1-2; a possible D gene is TRBD1 (6 bases). The CDR3 has 15 amino acids. The germline V and J ends were trimmed by 4 bases and 8 bases, with 19 bases remaining between them. Germline CDR1 KGHDR, CDR2 SFDVKD.

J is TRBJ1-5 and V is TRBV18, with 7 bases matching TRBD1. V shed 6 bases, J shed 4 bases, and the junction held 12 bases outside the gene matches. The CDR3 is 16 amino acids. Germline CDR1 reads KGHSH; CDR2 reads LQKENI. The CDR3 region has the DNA TGTGCCAGCTCCCCCAATTCCGGGACAGCAAATCAGCCCCAGCATTTT. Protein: CASSPNSGTANQPQHF.

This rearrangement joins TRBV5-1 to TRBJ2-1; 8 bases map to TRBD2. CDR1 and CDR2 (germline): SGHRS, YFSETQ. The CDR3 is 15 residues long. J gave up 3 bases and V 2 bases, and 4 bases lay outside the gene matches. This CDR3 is CASSLRREVYNEQFF. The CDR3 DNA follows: TGCGCCAGCAGCTTACGGCGGGAGGTCTACAATGAGCAGTTCTTC.

DNA of the CDR3: TGTGCCAGCAACACACTAGCGACCTACGAGCAGTACTTC. This gives the protein CASNTLATYEQYF. This rearrangement joins TRBV6-5 to TRBJ2-7, with 7 bases aligning to TRBD2. Unmatched junction bases numbered 5, after V lost 7 bases and J lost 2 bases. Germline V gene sequence: CDR1 MNHEY, CDR2 SVGAGI. CDR3 size: 13 residues.

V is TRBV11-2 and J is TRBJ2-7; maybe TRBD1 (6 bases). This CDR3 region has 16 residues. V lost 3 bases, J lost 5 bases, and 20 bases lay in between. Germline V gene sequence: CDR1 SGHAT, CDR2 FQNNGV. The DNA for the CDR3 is TGTGCCAGCAGCTTGGGCCTCGGGACACCGACGGACGAGCAGTACTTC. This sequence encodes CASSLGLGTPTDEQYF.